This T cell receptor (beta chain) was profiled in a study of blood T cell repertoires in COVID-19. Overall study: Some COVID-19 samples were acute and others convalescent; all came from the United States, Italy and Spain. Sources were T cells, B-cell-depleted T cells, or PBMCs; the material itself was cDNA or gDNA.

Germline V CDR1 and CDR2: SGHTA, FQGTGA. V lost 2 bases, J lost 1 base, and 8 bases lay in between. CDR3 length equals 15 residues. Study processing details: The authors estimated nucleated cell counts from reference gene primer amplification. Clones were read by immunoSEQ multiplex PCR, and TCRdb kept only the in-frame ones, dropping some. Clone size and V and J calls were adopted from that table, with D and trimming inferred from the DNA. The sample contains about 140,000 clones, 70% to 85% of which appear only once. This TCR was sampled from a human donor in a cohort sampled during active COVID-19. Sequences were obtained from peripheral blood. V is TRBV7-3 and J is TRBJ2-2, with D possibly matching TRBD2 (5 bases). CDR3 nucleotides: TGTGCCAGCAGCTTATTCCGGGAGAACACCGGGGAGCTGTTTTTT. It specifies CASSLFRENTGELFF. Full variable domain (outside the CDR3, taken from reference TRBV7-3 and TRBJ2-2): GAGVSQTPSNKVTEKGKYVELRCDPISGHTALYWYRQSLGQGPEFLIYFQGTGAADDSGLPNDRFFAVRPEGSVSTLKIQRTERGDSAVYLCASSLFRENTGELFFGEGSRLTVL.